This TCR beta chain was profiled in a study of blood T cell repertoires in COVID-19. CDR1 SQVTM and CDR2 ANQGSEA come from the germline V gene. The CDR3 is 10 amino acids. The V gene lost 7 bases and the J gene lost 3 bases, with 5 bases spanning the gap. Only one count was recorded for this clone. Data came from immunoSEQ multiplex PCR; TCRdb stores just in-frame clones and leaves some out. The table has 60,000 to 95,000 clones, around 90% seen once. The chain employs TRBV29-1 and TRBJ2-3; D is unclear. The sequence came from a woman older than 75 with active or convalescent COVID-19. Material: peripheral blood. The CDR3 here is CSALTDTQYF. DNA for the CDR3: TGCAGCGCCCTTACAGATACGCAGTATTTT.